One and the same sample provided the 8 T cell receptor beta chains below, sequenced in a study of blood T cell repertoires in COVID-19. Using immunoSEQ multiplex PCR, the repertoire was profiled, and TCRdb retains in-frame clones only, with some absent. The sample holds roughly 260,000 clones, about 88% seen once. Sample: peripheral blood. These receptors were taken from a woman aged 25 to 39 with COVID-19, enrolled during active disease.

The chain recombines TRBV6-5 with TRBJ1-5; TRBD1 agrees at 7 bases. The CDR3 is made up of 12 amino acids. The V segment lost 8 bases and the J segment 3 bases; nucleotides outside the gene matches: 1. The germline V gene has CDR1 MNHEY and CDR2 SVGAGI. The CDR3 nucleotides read TGTGCCAGCCAGGGGGTCAATCAGCCCCAGCATTTT. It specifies CASQGVNQPQHF.

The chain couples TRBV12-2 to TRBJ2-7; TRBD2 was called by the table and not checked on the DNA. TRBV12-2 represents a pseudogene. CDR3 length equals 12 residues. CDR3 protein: CASRLTYYEQYF. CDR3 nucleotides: TGTGCAAGTCGCCTTACCTACTACGAGCAGTACTTC.

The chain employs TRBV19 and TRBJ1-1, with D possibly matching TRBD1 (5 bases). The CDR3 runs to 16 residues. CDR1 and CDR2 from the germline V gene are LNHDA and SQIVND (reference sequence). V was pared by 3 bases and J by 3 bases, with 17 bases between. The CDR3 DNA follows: TGTGCCAGTAGTATGTCTGTGGGCCAGGGCGACACTGAAGCTTTCTTT. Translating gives CASSMSVGQGDTEAFF. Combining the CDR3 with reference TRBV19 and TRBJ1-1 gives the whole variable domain DGGITQSPKYLFRKEGQNVTLSCEQNLNHDAMYWYRQDPGQGLRLIYYSQIVNDFQKGDIAEGYSVSREKKESFPLTVTSAQKNPTAFYLCASSMSVGQGDTEAFFGQGTRLTVV.

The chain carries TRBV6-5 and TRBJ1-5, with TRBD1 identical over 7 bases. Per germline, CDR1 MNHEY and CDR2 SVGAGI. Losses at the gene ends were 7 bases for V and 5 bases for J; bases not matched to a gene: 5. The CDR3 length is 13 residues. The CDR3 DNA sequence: TGTGCCAGCATTCCTACAGGGGATCAGCCCCAGCATTTT. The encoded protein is CASIPTGDQPQHF.

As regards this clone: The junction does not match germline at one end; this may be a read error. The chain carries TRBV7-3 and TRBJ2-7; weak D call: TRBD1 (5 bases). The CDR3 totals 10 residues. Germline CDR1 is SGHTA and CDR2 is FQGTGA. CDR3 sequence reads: CASSFPGSKF. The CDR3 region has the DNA TGTGCCAGCAGCTTCCCAGGGTCGAAGTTC.

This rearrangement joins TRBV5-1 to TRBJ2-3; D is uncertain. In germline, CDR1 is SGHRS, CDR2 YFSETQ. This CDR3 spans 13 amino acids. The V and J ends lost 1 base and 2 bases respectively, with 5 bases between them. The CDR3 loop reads CASSLTNTDTQYF. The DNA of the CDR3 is TGCGCCAGCAGCTTGACTAACACAGATACGCAGTATTTT.

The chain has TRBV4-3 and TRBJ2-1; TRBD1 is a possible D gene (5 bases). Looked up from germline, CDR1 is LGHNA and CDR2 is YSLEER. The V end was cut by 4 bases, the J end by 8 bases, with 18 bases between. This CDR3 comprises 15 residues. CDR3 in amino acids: CASSPHFQQGHEQFF. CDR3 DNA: TGCGCCAGCAGCCCCCATTTCCAGCAGGGCCATGAGCAGTTCTTC.

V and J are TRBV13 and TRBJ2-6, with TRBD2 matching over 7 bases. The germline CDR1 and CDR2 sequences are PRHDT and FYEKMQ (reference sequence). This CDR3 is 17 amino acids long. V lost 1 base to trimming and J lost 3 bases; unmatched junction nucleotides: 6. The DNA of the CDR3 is TGTGCCAGCAGCTTAGCGGTCAGGGACTATGGGGCCAACGTCCTGACTTTC. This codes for CASSLAVRDYGANVLTF.